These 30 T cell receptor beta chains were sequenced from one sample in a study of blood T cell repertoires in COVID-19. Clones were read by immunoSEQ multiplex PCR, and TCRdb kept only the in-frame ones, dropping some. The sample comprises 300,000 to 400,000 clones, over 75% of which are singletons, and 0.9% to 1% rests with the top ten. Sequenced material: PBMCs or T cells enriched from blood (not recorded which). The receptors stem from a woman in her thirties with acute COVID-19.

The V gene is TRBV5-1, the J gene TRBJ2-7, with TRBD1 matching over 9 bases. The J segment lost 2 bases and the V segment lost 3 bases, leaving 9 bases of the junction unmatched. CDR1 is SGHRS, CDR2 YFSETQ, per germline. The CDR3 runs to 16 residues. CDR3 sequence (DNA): TGCGCCAGCAGCTCCTCCGGGACAGGGACCCCCTACGAGCAGTACTTC. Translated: CASSSSGTGTPYEQYF.

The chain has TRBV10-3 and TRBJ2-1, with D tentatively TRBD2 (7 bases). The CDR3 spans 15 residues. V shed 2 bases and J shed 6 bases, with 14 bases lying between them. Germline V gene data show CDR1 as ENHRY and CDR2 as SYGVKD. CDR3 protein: CAISEIRGGSNEQFF. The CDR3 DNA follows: TGTGCCATCAGTGAGATCAGGGGAGGGAGCAATGAGCAGTTCTTC.

The DNA for the CDR3 is TGTGCCAGCAGCGTAAACAACAGCCCCAATCAGCCCCAGCATTTT. Protein product: CASSVNNSPNQPQHF. The rearrangement joins TRBV9 to TRBJ1-5; no definite D call. Germline lookup yields CDR1 SGDLS and CDR2 YYNGEE. CDR3 length: 15 amino acids. The V gene lost 1 base and the J gene lost 3 bases, with 11 bases spanning the gap.

The CDR3 coding sequence is TGCAGCGTTGGGGCGAGCACAGATACGCAGTATTTT. Protein: CSVGASTDTQYF. The chain is built from TRBV29-1 and TRBJ2-3; D is ambiguous. The CDR3 consists of 12 residues. V lost 4 bases and J lost 0, with 5 bases in between. Per germline, CDR1 SQVTM and CDR2 ANQGSEA.

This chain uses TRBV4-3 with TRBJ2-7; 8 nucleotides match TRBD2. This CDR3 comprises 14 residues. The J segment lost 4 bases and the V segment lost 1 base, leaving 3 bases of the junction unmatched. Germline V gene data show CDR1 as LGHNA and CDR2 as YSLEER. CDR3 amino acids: CASSQGAGEYEQYF. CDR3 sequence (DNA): TGCGCCAGCAGCCAAGGAGCGGGGGAGTACGAGCAGTACTTC.

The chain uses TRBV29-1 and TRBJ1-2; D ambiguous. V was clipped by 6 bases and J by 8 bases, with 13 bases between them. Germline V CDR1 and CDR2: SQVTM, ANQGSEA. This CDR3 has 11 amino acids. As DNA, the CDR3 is TGCAGCGTCGCGGGCTTCGGGGGCTACACCTTC. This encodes CSVAGFGGYTF.

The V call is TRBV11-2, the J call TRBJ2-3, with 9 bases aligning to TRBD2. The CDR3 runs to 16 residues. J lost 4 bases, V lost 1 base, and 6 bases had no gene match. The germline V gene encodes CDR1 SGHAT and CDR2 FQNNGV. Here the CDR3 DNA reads TGTGCCAGCAGCTTAGTGGTGCGGGGGGGCCCAGATACGCAGTATTTT. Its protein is CASSLVVRGGPDTQYF. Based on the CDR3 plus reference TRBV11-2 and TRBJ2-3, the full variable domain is EAGVAQSPRYKIIEKRQSVAFWCNPISGHATLYWYQQILGQGPKLLIQFQNNGVVDDSQLPKDRFSAERLKGVDSTLKIQPAKLEDSAVYLCASSLVVRGGPDTQYFGPGTRLTVL.

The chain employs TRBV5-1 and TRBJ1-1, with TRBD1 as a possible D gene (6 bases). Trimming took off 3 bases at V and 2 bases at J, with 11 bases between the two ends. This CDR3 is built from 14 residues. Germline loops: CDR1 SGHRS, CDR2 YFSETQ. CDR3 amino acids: CASSYGTLNTEAFF. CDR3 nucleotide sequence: TGCGCCAGCAGCTATGGGACACTTAACACTGAAGCTTTCTTT. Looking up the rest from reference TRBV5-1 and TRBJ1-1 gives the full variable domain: KAGVTQTPRYLIKTRGQQVTLSCSPISGHRSVSWYQQTPGQGLQFLFEYFSETQRNKGNFPGRFSGRQFSNSRSEMNVSTLELGDSALYLCASSYGTLNTEAFFGQGTRLTVV.

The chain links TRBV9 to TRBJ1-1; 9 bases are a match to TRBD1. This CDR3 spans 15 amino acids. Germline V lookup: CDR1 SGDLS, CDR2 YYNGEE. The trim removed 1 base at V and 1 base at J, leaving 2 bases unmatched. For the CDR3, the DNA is TGTGCCAGCAGCGTAAAGGGACAGGGGAACACTGAAGCTTTCTTT. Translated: CASSVKGQGNTEAFF.

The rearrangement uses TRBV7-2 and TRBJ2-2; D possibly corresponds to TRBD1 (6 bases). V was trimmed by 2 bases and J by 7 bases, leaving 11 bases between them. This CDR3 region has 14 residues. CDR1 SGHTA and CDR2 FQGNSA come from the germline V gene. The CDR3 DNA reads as TGTGCCAGCAGCTTAACGGGGACATTCGGGGAGCTGTTTTTT. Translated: CASSLTGTFGELFF.

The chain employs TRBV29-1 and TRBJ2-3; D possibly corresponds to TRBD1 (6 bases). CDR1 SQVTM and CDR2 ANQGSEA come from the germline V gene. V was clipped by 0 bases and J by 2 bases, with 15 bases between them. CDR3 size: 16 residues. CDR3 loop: CSVEDLGDNYTDTQYF. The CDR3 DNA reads TGCAGCGTTGAAGATCTTGGGGACAACTACACAGATACGCAGTATTTT.

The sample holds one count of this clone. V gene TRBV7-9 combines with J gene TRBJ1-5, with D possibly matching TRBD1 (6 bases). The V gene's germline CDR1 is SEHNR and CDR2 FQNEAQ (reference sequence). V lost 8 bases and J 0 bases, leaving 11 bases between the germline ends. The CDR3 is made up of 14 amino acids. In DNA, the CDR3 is TGTGCCAGCGGTCAGGGGCATAGCAATCAGCCCCAGCATTTT. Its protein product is CASGQGHSNQPQHF. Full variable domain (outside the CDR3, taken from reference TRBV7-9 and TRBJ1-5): DTGVSQNPRHKITKRGQNVTFRCDPISEHNRLYWYRQTLGQGPEFLTYFQNEAQLEKSRLLSDRFSAERPKGSFSTLEIQRTEQGDSAMYLCASGQGHSNQPQHFGDGTRLSIL.

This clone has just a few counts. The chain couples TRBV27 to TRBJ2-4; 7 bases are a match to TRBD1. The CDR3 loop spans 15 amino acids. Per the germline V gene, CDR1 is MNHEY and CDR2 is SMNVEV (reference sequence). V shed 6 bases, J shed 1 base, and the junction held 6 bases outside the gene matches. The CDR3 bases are TGTGCCAGCAGACTCGAACAGGGGGCCAAAAACATTCAGTACTTC. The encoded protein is CASRLEQGAKNIQYF.

The chain's CDR3 is CASTGSSGNTIYF. CDR3 coding DNA: TGTGCCAGCACTGGGAGCTCTGGAAACACCATATATTTT. This sequence joins TRBV6-5 and TRBJ1-3; D unresolved. The germline V gene has CDR1 MNHEY and CDR2 SVGAGI. The CDR3 contains 13 residues. The V and J ends lost 7 bases and 0 bases respectively, with 7 bases between them.

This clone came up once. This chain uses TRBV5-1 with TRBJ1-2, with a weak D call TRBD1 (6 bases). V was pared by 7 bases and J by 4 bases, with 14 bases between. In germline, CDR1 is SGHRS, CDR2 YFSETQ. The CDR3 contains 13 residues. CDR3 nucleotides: TGCGCCAGCGGACAGCCCCCTGCCTATGGCTACACCTTC. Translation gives CASGQPPAYGYTF.

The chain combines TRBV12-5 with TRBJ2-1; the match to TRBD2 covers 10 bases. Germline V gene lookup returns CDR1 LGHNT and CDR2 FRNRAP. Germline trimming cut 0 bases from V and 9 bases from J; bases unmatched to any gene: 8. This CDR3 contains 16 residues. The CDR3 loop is CASGLVLTAGGVEQFF. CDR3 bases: TGTGCTAGTGGTTTGGTACTTACAGCGGGGGGGGTTGAGCAGTTCTTC.

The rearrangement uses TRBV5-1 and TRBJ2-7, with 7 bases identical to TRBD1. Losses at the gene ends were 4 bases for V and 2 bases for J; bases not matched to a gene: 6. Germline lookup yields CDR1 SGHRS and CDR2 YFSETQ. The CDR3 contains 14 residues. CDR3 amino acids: CASSLTTGPYEQYF. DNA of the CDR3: TGCGCCAGCAGCCTAACGACAGGGCCCTACGAGCAGTACTTC.

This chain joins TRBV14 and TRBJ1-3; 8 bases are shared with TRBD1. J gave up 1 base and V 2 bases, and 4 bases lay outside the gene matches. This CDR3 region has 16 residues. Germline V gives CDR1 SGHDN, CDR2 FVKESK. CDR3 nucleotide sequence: TGTGCCAGCAGCCAACCGGGACAGGTTTCTGGAAACACCATATATTTT. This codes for CASSQPGQVSGNTIYF.

Here the CDR3 DNA reads TGTGCCAGCAGCTCCCCGTCCGGTGTGCGGGGGCAAACCGGGGAGCTGTTTTTT. This encodes CASSSPSGVRGQTGELFF. The chain joins TRBV7-2 to TRBJ2-2, with D perhaps TRBD2 (7 bases). Trimming pared 4 bases from V and 5 bases from J, leaving 23 bases between. The germline V gene encodes CDR1 SGHTA and CDR2 FQGNSA. This CDR3 is built from 18 residues.

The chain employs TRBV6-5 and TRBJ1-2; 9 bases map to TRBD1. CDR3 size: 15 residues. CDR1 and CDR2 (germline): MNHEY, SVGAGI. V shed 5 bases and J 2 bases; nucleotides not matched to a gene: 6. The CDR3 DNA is TGTGCCAGCAGTACTCGGGACAGGGCGAACTATGGCTACACCTTC. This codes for CASSTRDRANYGYTF.

CDR3 coding DNA: TGTGCCACCAGACAGGGCGTAACTGGAAACACCATATATTTT. Translation: CATRQGVTGNTIYF. The V and J genes are TRBV10-3 and TRBJ1-3; 7 nucleotides line up with TRBD1. Germline V gene lookup returns CDR1 ENHRY and CDR2 SYGVKD. V shed 10 bases, J shed 2 bases, and the junction held 8 bases outside the gene matches. This CDR3 comprises 14 residues.

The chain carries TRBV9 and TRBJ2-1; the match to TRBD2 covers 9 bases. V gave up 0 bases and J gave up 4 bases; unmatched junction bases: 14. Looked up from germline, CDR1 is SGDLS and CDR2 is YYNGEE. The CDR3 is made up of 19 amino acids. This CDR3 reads CASSVAPRGVAGVYNEQFF. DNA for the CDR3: TGTGCCAGCAGCGTAGCTCCCCGTGGTGTAGCGGGGGTTTACAATGAGCAGTTCTTC.

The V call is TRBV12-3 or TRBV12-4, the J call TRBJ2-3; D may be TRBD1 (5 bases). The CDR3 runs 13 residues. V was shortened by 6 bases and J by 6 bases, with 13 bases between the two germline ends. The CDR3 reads CASSPDSSDTQYF. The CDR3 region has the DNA TGTGCCAGCAGCCCCGACAGCTCCGATACGCAGTATTTT.

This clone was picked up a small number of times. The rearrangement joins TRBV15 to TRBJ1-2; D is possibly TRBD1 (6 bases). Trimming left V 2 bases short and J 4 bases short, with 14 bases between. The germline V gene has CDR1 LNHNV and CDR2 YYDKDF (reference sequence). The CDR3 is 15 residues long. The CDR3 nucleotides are TGTGCCACCAGCAGACGGGCAGGGGACCTCTATGGCTACACCTTC. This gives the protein CATSRRAGDLYGYTF.

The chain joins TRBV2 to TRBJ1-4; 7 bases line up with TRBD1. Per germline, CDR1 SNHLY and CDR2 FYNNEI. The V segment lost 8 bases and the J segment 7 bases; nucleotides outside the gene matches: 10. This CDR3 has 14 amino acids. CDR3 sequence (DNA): TGTGCCAGCCGGGGGGGACAGCTAGGTGAAAAACTGTTTTTT. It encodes CASRGGQLGEKLFF.

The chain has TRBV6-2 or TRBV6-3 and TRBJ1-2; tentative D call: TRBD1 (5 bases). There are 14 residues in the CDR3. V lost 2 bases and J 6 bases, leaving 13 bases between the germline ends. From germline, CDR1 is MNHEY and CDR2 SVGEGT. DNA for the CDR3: TGTGCCAGCAGTTACGCAGGCTCAGGGAATGGCTACACCTTC. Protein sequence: CASSYAGSGNGYTF.

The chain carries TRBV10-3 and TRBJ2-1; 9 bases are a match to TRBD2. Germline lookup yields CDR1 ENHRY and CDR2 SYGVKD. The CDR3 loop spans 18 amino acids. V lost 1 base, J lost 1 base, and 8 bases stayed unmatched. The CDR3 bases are TGTGCCATCAGTGAGTTGAGAGCGGGGGGAACGTCCTACAATGAGCAGTTCTTC. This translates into CAISELRAGGTSYNEQFF.

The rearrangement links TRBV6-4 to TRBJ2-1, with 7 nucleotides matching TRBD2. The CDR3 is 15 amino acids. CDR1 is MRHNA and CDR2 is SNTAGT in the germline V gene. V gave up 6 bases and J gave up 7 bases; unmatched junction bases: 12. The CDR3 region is CASSPRAGSPNEQFF. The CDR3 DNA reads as TGTGCCAGCAGCCCTCGAGCGGGGAGCCCGAATGAGCAGTTCTTC.

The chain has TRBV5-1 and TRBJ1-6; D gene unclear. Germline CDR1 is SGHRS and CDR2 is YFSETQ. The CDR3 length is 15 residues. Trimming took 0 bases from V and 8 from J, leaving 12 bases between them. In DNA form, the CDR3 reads TGCGCCAGCAGCTTGGTTCGGACTGGGGATTCACCCCTCCACTTT. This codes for CASSLVRTGDSPLHF.

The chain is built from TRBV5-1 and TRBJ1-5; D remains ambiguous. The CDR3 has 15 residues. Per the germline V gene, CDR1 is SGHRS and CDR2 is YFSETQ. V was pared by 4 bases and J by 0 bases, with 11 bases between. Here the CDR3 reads CASSPNGISNQPQHF. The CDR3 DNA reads TGCGCCAGCAGCCCAAACGGGATTAGCAATCAGCCCCAGCATTTT.